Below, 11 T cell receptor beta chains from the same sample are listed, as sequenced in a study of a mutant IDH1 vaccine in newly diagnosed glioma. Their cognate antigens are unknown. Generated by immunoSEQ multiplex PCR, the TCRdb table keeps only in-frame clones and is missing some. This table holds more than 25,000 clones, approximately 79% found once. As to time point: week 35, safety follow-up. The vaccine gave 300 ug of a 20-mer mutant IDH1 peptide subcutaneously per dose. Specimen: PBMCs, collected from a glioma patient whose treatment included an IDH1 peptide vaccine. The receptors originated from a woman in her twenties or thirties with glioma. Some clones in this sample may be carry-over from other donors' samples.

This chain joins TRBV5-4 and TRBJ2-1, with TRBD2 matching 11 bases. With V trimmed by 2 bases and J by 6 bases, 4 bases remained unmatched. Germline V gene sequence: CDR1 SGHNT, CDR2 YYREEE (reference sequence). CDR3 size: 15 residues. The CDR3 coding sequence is TGTGCCAGCAGCTTAATAGCGGGAGGGGCCAATGAGCAGTTCTTC. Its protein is CASSLIAGGANEQFF.

The CDR3, as DNA: TGCGCCAGCAGCCAGAGGGACGGGCCCTACGAGCAGTACTTC. Translation: CASSQRDGPYEQYF. The chain recombines TRBV4-1 with TRBJ2-7; D assignment may be TRBD1 or TRBD2 (5 bases each). V was pared by 3 bases and J by 2 bases, with 11 bases between. This CDR3 region has 14 residues. Germline V lookup: CDR1 MGHRA, CDR2 YSYEKL.

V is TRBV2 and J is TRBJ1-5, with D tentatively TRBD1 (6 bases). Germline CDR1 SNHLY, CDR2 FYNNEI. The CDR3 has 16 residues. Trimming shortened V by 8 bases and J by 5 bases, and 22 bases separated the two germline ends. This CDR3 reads CASQGRGGPSYQPQHF. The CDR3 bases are TGTGCCAGCCAGGGGAGAGGGGGGCCCTCCTATCAGCCCCAGCATTTT.

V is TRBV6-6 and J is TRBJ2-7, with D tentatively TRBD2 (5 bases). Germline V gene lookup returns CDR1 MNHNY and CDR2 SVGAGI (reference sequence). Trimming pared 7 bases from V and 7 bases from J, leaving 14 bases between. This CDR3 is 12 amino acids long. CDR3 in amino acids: CASTTGTWEQYF. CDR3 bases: TGTGCCAGCACCACGGGAACTTGGGAGCAGTACTTC.

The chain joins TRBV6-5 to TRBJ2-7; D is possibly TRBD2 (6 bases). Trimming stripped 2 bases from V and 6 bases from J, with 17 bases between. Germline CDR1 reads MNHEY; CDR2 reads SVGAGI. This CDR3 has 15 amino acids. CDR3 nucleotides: TGTGCCAGCAGTTACCAGGCGGGACGGCTTGCCGAGCAGTACTTC. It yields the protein CASSYQAGRLAEQYF.

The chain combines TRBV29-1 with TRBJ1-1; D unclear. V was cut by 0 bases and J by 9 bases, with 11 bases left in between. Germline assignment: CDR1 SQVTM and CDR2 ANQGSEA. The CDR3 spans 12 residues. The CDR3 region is CSVEDGWRQAFF. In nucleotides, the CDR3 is TGCAGCGTTGAAGATGGGTGGAGACAAGCTTTCTTT.

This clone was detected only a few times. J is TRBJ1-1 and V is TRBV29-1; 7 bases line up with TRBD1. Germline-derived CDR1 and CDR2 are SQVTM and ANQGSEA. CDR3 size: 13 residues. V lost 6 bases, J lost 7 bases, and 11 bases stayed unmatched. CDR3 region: CSVRTGERDEAFF. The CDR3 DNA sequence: TGCAGCGTCCGGACAGGAGAGAGGGATGAAGCTTTCTTT.

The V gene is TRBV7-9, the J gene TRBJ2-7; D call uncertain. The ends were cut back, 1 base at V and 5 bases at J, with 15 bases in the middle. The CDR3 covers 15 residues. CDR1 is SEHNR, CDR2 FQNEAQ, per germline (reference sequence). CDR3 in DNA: TGTGCCAGCAGCTTAGGATACTCCGAGCCCAACGAGCAGTACTTC. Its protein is CASSLGYSEPNEQYF.

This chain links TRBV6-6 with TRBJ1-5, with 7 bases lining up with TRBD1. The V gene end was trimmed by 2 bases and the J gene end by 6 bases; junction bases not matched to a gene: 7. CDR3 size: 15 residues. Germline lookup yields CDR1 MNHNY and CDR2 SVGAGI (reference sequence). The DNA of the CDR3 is TGTGCCAGCAGTTACGGGCAGGGGGGGTCTCAGCCCCAGCATTTT. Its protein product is CASSYGQGGSQPQHF.

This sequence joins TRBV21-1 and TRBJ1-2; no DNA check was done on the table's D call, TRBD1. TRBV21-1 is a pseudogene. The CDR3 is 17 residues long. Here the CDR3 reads CASSNRRTGRTNYGYTF. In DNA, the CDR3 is TGTGCCAGCAGCAATCGTCGGACAGGCCGAACTAACTATGGCTACACCTTC.

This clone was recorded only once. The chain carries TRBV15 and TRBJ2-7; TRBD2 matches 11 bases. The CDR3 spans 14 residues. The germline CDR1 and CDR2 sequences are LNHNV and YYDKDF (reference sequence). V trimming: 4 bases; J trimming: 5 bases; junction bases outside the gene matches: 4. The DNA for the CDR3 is TGTGCCACCAGCACCGGGACTAGCGGCCACGAGCAGTACTTC. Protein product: CATSTGTSGHEQYF.